This paragraph reports one T cell receptor beta chain. The sample belongs to a study of blood T cell repertoires in COVID-19. Clones were read by immunoSEQ multiplex PCR, and TCRdb kept only the in-frame ones, dropping some. Seen here are fewer than 85,000 clones, around 77% observed once, and the top ten hold roughly 2.4%. V shed 4 bases, J shed 5 bases, and the junction held 8 bases outside the gene matches. The CDR3 is 14 residues long. Germline V CDR1 and CDR2: SGHRS, YFSETQ. Sequences were obtained from peripheral blood. The sequence was obtained from a man between 65 and 85 years old with COVID-19, enrolled during active disease. The chain couples TRBV5-1 to TRBJ2-5; 7 bases fit TRBD1. CDR3 sequence: CASSILTGSETQYF. CDR3 sequence (DNA): TGCGCCAGCAGCATCCTGACAGGGAGCGAGACCCAGTACTTC.